The present entry profiles one TCR beta chain with its context. Its antigen is currently unknown. CDR1 SGHTA and CDR2 FQGNSA come from the germline V gene. Unmatched junction bases numbered 5, after V lost 2 bases and J lost 1 base. The length of the CDR3 is 18 residues. This entry belongs to a study of a mutant IDH1 vaccine in newly diagnosed glioma. Time point in this sample: week 35, safety follow-up. Alongside topical imiquimod, each dose of vaccine comprised 300 ug of mutant IDH1 20-mer peptide. The assay was immunoSEQ multiplex PCR, and TCRdb's table has in-frame clones only and misses some. Among about 54,000 clones listed, 84% were seen once.

The clonotype was recovered from a woman younger than 30 with glioma. Sequencing was performed on PBMCs, taken from a glioma patient whose treatment included an IDH1 peptide vaccine. The rearrangement joins TRBV7-2 to TRBJ2-3, with TRBD2 matching over 14 bases. The CDR3: CASSLRGLAGARTDTQYF. In DNA, the CDR3 is TGTGCCAGCAGCTTACGGGGACTAGCGGGGGCCCGCACAGATACGCAGTATTTT. Drawing the rest from reference TRBV7-2 and TRBJ2-3, the complete variable domain is GAGVSQSPSNKVTEKGKDVELRCDPISGHTALYWYRQSLGQGLEFLIYFQGNSAPDKSGLPSDRFSAERTGGSVSTLTIQRTQQEDSAVYLCASSLRGLAGARTDTQYFGPGTRLTVL.